A single sample is the source of the 7 T cell receptor beta chains below, sequenced in a study of read filtering for tumor transcriptome and immune sequencing. The library was built from 400 ng RNA with molecular barcoded adaptors for alpha/delta and beta/gamma chains. In TCRdb, the reads were re-called with MiXCR into one record per CDR3 protein. The table includes roughly 24,000 distinct CDR3 sequences, around 15% detected once. The specimen was a population of CD138-negative cells sorted from bone marrow. The receptors originated from a donor older than 35 with multiple myeloma.

Details on this clonotype: A much larger clone sits a single nucleotide away, making a read error possible. This CDR3 is CSAREDYSCEQYF. The CDR3 coding sequence is TGCAGTGCTAGAGAGGACTACTCCTGCGAGCAGTACTTC. The gene calls are TRBV20-1 and TRBJ2-7, with D perhaps matching TRBD2 (6 bases). The CDR3 spans 13 residues. Germline CDR1 is DFQATT and CDR2 is SNEGSKA (reference sequence).

This clonotype occurred many times. V gene TRBV11-2 combines with J gene TRBJ2-2; D remains ambiguous. V was shortened by 2 bases and J by 4 bases, with 20 bases between the two germline ends. CDR1 and CDR2 (germline): SGHAT, FQNNGV. The CDR3 has 18 residues. CDR3 sequence reads: CASSLKDPGLEATGELFF. The CDR3 nucleotides are TGTGCCAGCAGCTTAAAAGACCCGGGCCTAGAGGCCACCGGGGAGCTGTTTTTT.

For this clonotype: With a far larger clone one base away, a read error is the likely cause. The chain uses TRBV5-8 and TRBJ2-3, with D tentatively TRBD1 (5 bases). CDR3 length equals 15 residues. Germline CDR1 is SGHTS and CDR2 is YDEGEE. CDR3 nucleotides: TGTGCCAGCAGCCCCGGACATACTGTCACAGATAGGCAGTATTTT. Its translation is CASSPGHTVTDRQYF.

The table lists this clonotype with many counts. This sequence joins TRBV7-9 and TRBJ2-1; 10 bases are shared with TRBD2. V trimming: 3 bases; J trimming: 8 bases; junction bases outside the gene matches: 4. Germline CDR1 SEHNR, CDR2 FQNEAQ (reference sequence). The CDR3 runs 14 residues. CDR3 in amino acids: CASSFTSGIYEQFF. The DNA of the CDR3 is TGTGCCAGCAGCTTTACTAGCGGGATATATGAGCAGTTCTTC.

This clonotype was seen only a few times. The chain has TRBV3-1 and TRBJ1-1, with D maybe TRBD1 (6 bases). The CDR3 has 17 residues. Between the trimmed V and J ends, which lost 4 bases and 4 bases, there was a span of 22 bases. CDR1 and CDR2 (germline): LGHDT, YNNKEL (reference sequence). CDR3: CASSRPSGGARATEAFF. The CDR3 bases are TGTGCCAGCAGCCGGCCCTCGGGGGGGGCGCGGGCCACTGAAGCTTTCTTT.

This clonotype was observed many times. The V and J genes are TRBV18 and TRBJ2-1, with 12 nucleotides matching TRBD2. The V gene end was trimmed by 1 base and the J gene end by 5 bases; junction bases not matched to a gene: 3. This CDR3 has 16 amino acids. Germline assignment: CDR1 KGHSH and CDR2 LQKENI. CDR3 in DNA: TGTGCCAGCTCACCACAAACTAGCGGGAGGAACAATGAGCAGTTCTTC. It specifies CASSPQTSGRNNEQFF.

This clonotype occurred many times. Possible read error: a much larger clone is one base away. The genes are TRBV20-1 and TRBJ2-1, with 16 bases fitting TRBD2. The CDR3 runs 18 residues. Germline V gene sequence: CDR1 DFQATT, CDR2 SNEGSKA (reference sequence). The ends lost 5 bases at V and 12 bases at J; junction bases unmatched: 19. The CDR3 DNA reads TGCAGTGCTGGACGGGGACTAGCGGGAGGGCCCTGGGGGGATGGGCAGTTCTTC. Its translation: CSAGRGLAGGPWGDGQFF.